This T cell receptor (beta chain) is drawn from a study of neurological immune-mediated disorders. Study findings and constraints: Multiple sclerosis, the disease with the least TCR clonal expansion, fell below healthy controls, whereas HTLV-1-associated myelopathy showed the most.

It was from 2 million PBMCs stored at -80 C that the unsorted libraries were obtained. This clonotype has ten or more counts. Its antigen is not known. 5'RACE generated cDNA with 10-nucleotide random UMIs. One entry per CDR3 protein results from TCRdb running MiXCR on the 5' RACE reads. The sample has 60,000 to 85,000 distinct CDR3 sequences, 5.2% seen once. Trimming at V came to 3 bases and at J to 5 bases, leaving 6 bases not matched to a gene. CDR1 is MGHRA, CDR2 YSYEKL, per germline. The CDR3 length is 15 residues. This chain uses TRBV4-1 with TRBJ1-1; 10 bases agree with TRBD1. The sequence was obtained from a young man with multiple sclerosis. Sequenced: PBMCs. CDR3 in amino acids: CASSHPGQGWTEAFF. The CDR3 nucleotides are TGCGCCAGCAGCCACCCGGGACAGGGGTGGACTGAAGCTTTCTTT.